The 3 T cell receptor beta chains reported below all come from one sample, sequenced in a study of control samples from healthy donors and cancer patients. The protocol was immunoSEQ multiplex PCR, while the TCRdb copy is restricted to in-frame clones and leaves out a portion. The data contain under 65,000 clones, 80% to 90% of them singletons. Sequencing input: PBMCs. These receptors were taken from a woman in her 50s with lung cancer.

In this sample, this clone turned up once. The chain couples TRBV4-1 to TRBJ2-2; D call uncertain. Trimming stripped 4 bases from V and 0 bases from J, with 3 bases between. Germline CDR1 and CDR2: MGHRA and YSYEKL. This CDR3 has 13 amino acids. DNA for the CDR3: TGCGCCAGCAGCCCAGCGAACACCGGGGAGCTGTTTTTT. Protein sequence: CASSPANTGELFF.

The V call is TRBV5-5, the J call TRBJ1-5; 8 nucleotides align to TRBD1. The J segment lost 5 bases and the V segment lost 0 bases, leaving 7 bases of the junction unmatched. CDR1 and CDR2 (germline): SGHKS, YYEKEE (reference sequence). CDR3 length equals 16 residues. CDR3 protein: CASSLEDRGSDQPQHF. As DNA, the CDR3 is TGTGCCAGCAGCTTGGAAGACAGGGGCTCAGATCAGCCCCAGCATTTT.

V is TRBV7-9 and J is TRBJ1-2, with TRBD1 matching 8 bases. Germline V lookup: CDR1 SEHNR, CDR2 FQNEAQ (reference sequence). The CDR3 spans 15 residues. With V trimmed by 1 base and J by 6 bases, 7 bases remained unmatched. CDR3 DNA sequence: TGTGCCAGCAGCTTAGATCTGCAGGGGGCGGATGGCTACACCTTC. This encodes CASSLDLQGADGYTF.